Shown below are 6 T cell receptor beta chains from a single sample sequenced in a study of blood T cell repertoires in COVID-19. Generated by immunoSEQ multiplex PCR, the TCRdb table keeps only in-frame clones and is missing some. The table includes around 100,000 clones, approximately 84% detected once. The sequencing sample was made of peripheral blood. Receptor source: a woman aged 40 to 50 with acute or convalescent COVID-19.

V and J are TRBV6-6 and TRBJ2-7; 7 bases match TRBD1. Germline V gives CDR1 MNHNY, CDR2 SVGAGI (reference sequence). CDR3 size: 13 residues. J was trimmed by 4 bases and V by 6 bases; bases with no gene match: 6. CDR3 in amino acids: CASRPTGEYEQYF. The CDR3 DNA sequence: TGTGCCAGCAGGCCCACAGGGGAGTACGAGCAGTACTTC.

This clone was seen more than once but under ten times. CDR3 protein: CASSQPVTYNEQFF. Written as DNA, the CDR3 is TGCGCCAGCAGCCAACCAGTCACCTACAATGAGCAGTTCTTC. The chain has TRBV4-1 and TRBJ2-1; D unclear. Per germline, CDR1 MGHRA and CDR2 YSYEKL. CDR3 size: 14 residues. Trimming left V 2 bases short and J 2 bases short, with 7 bases between.

For the CDR3, the DNA is TGTGCCAGCAGCGTGGAACGGGACAGGCCCAGCTCTGGGGCCAACGTCCTGACTTTC. Translated: CASSVERDRPSSGANVLTF. The chain employs TRBV9 and TRBJ2-6, with 8 bases aligning to TRBD1. From germline, CDR1 is SGDLS and CDR2 YYNGEE. This CDR3 is built from 19 residues. V lost 2 bases, J lost 0 bases, and 10 bases stayed unmatched.

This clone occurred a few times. The CDR3 DNA reads as TGTGCCAGCAGCGACGGACAGTCCCTATATGGCTACACCTTC. The encoded protein is CASSDGQSLYGYTF. The chain is built from TRBV7-2 and TRBJ1-2; the D gene is possibly TRBD1 (6 bases). The CDR3 loop spans 14 amino acids. With 5 bases removed from V and 5 bases from J, the gap between germline ends came to 15 bases. Germline lookup yields CDR1 SGHTA and CDR2 FQGNSA. Full variable domain (outside the CDR3, taken from reference TRBV7-2 and TRBJ1-2): GAGVSQSPSNKVTEKGKDVELRCDPISGHTALYWYRQSLGQGLEFLIYFQGNSAPDKSGLPSDRFSAERTGGSVSTLTIQRTQQEDSAVYLCASSDGQSLYGYTFGSGTRLTVV.

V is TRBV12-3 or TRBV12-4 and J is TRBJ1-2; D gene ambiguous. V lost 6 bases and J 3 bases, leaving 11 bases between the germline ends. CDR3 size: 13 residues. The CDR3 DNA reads TGTGCCAGCAGCCCCGAGGGCTACTATGGCTACACCTTC. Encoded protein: CASSPEGYYGYTF.

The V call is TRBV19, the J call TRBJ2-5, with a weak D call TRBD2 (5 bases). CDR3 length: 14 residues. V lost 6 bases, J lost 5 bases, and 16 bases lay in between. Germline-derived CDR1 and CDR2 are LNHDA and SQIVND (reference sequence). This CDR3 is CASSKRAGRETQYF. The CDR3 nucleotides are TGTGCCAGTAGCAAACGCGCGGGCCGGGAGACCCAGTACTTC.